The T cell receptor beta chain described here comes from a study of a mutant IDH1 vaccine in newly diagnosed glioma. Across the whole study: The earlier regimen, radiotherapy, temozolomide, or both, was most often both. Notes on the study in general: Apparently unrelated to pseudoprogression were changes in the top peripheral T cell clonotypes. There were vaccine-induced immune responses in more than 85% of the patients.

About this clone: Its antigen is not known.

The time point was: baseline, week 1 (first vaccination visit). Treatment defined: pre-vaccination baseline after standard-of-care therapy. Astrocytomas that were new, WHO grade 3 or 4, IDH1-mutant and ATRX-lost were present in the donors. Here immunoSEQ multiplex PCR was the method, and the copy in TCRdb shows in-frame clones only, minus some. The sample carries roughly 68,000 clones, around 79% recorded once. Sequencing was performed on PBMCs, taken from a glioma patient treated with radiotherapy, temozolomide or both. The TCR sequence derives from a man aged 45-65 years with glioma.

CDR3 sequence: CSSGTVFPGELFF. The DNA of the CDR3 is TGTTCATCCGGGACCGTTTTTCCTGGGGAGCTGTTTTTT. The V gene is TRBV6-1, the J gene TRBJ2-2; D is perhaps TRBD1 or TRBD2 (5 bases each). Germline CDR1 is MNHNS and CDR2 is SASEGT. There are 13 residues in the CDR3.